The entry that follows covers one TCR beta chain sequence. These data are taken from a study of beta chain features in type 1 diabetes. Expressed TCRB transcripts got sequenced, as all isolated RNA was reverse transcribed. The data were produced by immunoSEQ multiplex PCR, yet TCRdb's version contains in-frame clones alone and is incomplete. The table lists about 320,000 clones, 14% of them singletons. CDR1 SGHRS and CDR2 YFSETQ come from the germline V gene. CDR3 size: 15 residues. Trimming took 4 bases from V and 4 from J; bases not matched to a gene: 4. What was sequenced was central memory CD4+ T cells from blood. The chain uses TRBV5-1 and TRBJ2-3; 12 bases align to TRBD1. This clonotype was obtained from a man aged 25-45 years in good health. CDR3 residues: CASSTGQGASDTQYF. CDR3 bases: TGCGCCAGCAGCACGGGACAGGGGGCGTCAGATACGCAGTATTTT.